Sequencing of this T cell receptor beta chain was carried out in a study of blood T cell repertoires in COVID-19. Between the trimmed V and J ends, which lost 2 bases and 7 bases, there was a span of 14 bases. The CDR3 spans 14 residues. CDR1 and CDR2 (germline): SGHTA, FQGTGA. This table comes from immunoSEQ multiplex PCR, and its TCRdb copy is limited to in-frame clones, with some not included. The top ten clones hold around 16% of a sample with more than 20,000 clones, about four fifths of them seen once. The sequenced material came from peripheral blood. The source is a man older than 75 with active or convalescent COVID-19. The chain combines TRBV7-3 with TRBJ1-1; D gene ambiguous. The CDR3 nucleotides read TGTGCCAGCAGCTTAGCGGCGGTTGGGTATGAAGCTTTCTTT. The encoded protein is CASSLAAVGYEAFF.